Presented here are 22 T cell receptor beta chains from one specimen sequenced in a study of blood T cells in healthy people across ages. A second PCR of 7 to 11 cycles used a sample-barcoded 5' primer and a J-beta primer mix. TCRdb re-called the 5' RACE reads through MiXCR, storing one row per CDR3 protein. The table includes some 790,000 distinct CDR3 sequences, about 30% detected once. The sample comprised blood. The receptors stem from a woman older than 75 in good health.

The CDR3 DNA sequence: TGTGCCAGCAGCCTGGACAGGCGGATCAATCAGCCCCAGCATTTT. Translation: CASSLDRRINQPQHF. The chain joins TRBV7-2 to TRBJ1-5, with 7 bases aligning to TRBD1. The germline V gene encodes CDR1 SGHTA and CDR2 FQGNSA. Trimming at V came to 5 bases and at J to 3 bases, leaving 7 bases not matched to a gene. CDR3 length: 15 amino acids.

This clonotype was seen ten or more times. J is TRBJ1-2 and V is TRBV7-9; D might be TRBD1 (5 bases). Deletions cut 7 bases from V and 4 bases from J, with 22 bases between. Germline V gene lookup returns CDR1 SEHNR and CDR2 FQNEAQ (reference sequence). The CDR3 extends over 16 amino acids. The CDR3 is CASTLAAGQIRYGYTF. In DNA form, the CDR3 reads TGTGCCAGCACCCTCGCGGCAGGGCAGATTCGCTATGGCTACACCTTC.

This clonotype appeared once. A read error is possible here, since a much larger clone lies one base away. The chain recombines TRBV10-3 with TRBJ2-3, with 7 bases aligning to TRBD2. Germline CDR1 and CDR2: ENHRY and SYGVKD. The CDR3 has 15 amino acids. V gave up 8 bases and J gave up 3 bases; unmatched junction bases: 11. The CDR3 region has the DNA TGTGCCATCTCCGGCGGGGCGGGGGAAACAGATACGCAGTATTTT. Residues: CAISGGAGETDTQYF.

The rearrangement links TRBV5-5 to TRBJ1-5; D not resolved. Trimming left V 1 base short and J 2 bases short, with 10 bases between. Germline V lookup: CDR1 SGHKS, CDR2 YYEKEE (reference sequence). This CDR3 contains 15 residues. CDR3 amino acids: CASSLFITGNQPQHF. For the CDR3, the DNA is TGTGCCAGCAGCTTGTTCATTACTGGCAATCAGCCCCAGCATTTT.

This clonotype was detected ten times or more. V gene TRBV3-1 combines with J gene TRBJ1-6; possible D gene TRBD1, 5 bases. V gave up 4 bases and J gave up 9 bases, with 13 bases separating them. This CDR3 is 14 amino acids long. From germline, CDR1 is LGHDT and CDR2 YNNKEL (reference sequence). The CDR3 reads CASSPGLLGSPLHF. The CDR3 DNA follows: TGTGCCAGCAGCCCGGGACTTCTAGGTTCACCCCTCCACTTT.

In its sample, this clonotype was seen a few times. A much more abundant neighbour one base away suggests this may be a read error. V and J are TRBV6-5 and TRBJ1-2, with D perhaps matching TRBD1 (5 bases). Germline V gives CDR1 MNHEY, CDR2 SVGAGI. The CDR3 spans 15 residues. The DNA for the CDR3 is TGTGCCGGCAGGGACCACACCGGACAAGGGGACGGCTACACCTTC. Its protein product is CAGRDHTGQGDGYTF.

A note on this clonotype: A single base separates this from a much larger clone, so it may be a read error. The V and J genes are TRBV6-5 and TRBJ2-4; 7 positions agree with TRBD1. CDR3 length equals 16 residues. V gave up 0 bases and J gave up 13 bases; unmatched junction bases: 15. CDR1 MNHEY and CDR2 SVGAGI come from the germline V gene. CDR3 nucleotides: TGTGCCAGCAGTTACTCGAGCGCAGGGGGACGCAATGAGCAGTACTTC. Encoded protein: CASSYSSAGGRNEQYF.

V gene TRBV29-1 combines with J gene TRBJ1-5; D remains ambiguous. Germline-derived CDR1 and CDR2 are SQVTM and ANQGSEA. Trimming removed 6 bases from V and 7 bases from J, with 16 bases in between. The CDR3 spans 13 residues. The CDR3 sequence is CSVRAAPGQPQHF. CDR3 nucleotide sequence: TGCAGCGTGAGGGCAGCCCCTGGGCAGCCCCAGCATTTT.

The chain carries TRBV15 and TRBJ2-5, with D possibly matching TRBD2 (6 bases). This CDR3 spans 12 amino acids. Trimming cost V 5 bases and J 11 bases, with 15 bases left between them. The germline V gene encodes CDR1 LNHNV and CDR2 YYDKDF (reference sequence). The CDR3 sequence is CATSLRGEEQYF. In DNA, the CDR3 is TGTGCCACCAGCCTCCGCGGGGAGGAGCAGTACTTC.

This clonotype has just one count. V and J are TRBV12-3 or TRBV12-4 and TRBJ2-1; D tentatively reads TRBD1 or TRBD2 (5 bases each). V was shortened by 6 bases and J by 3 bases, with 15 bases between the two germline ends. The CDR3 runs 15 residues. CDR3 in DNA: TGTGCCAGCAGACTGTCCGGGGCGAACTACAATGAGCAGTTCTTC. It specifies CASRLSGANYNEQFF.

This chain connects TRBV6-1 to TRBJ1-5, with D tentatively TRBD1 (6 bases). This CDR3 is built from 15 residues. Germline values: CDR1 MNHNS, CDR2 SASEGT. V gave up 5 bases and J gave up 8 bases, with 19 bases separating them. In DNA form, the CDR3 reads TGTGCCAGCAGTCCTCCGGGACATTTAGTGGAGCCCCAGCATTTT. Encoded protein: CASSPPGHLVEPQHF.

This clonotype was observed a handful of times. The chain couples TRBV7-9 to TRBJ1-1; 9 nucleotides align to TRBD1. This CDR3 is 15 amino acids long. The germline V gene has CDR1 SEHNR and CDR2 FQNEAQ (reference sequence). V was pared by 1 base and J by 1 base, with 1 base of the junction left unmatched. The CDR3 protein is CASSLDRGQNTEAFF. DNA for the CDR3: TGTGCCAGCAGCTTAGACAGGGGGCAGAACACTGAAGCTTTCTTT.

This rearrangement joins TRBV30 to TRBJ2-1; D is possibly TRBD1 or TRBD2 (5 bases each). The CDR3 runs to 14 residues. CDR1 and CDR2 (germline): GTSNPN, SVGIG (reference sequence). With 0 bases removed from V and 7 bases from J, the gap between germline ends came to 13 bases. CDR3 sequence reads: CAWSVIGTGNEQFF. For the CDR3, the DNA is TGTGCCTGGAGTGTTATCGGGACGGGAAATGAGCAGTTCTTC. Together with reference TRBV30 and TRBJ2-1, the CDR3 gives the full variable domain: SQTIHQWPATLVQPVGSPLSLECTVEGTSNPNLYWYRQAAGRGLQLLFYSVGIGQISSEVPQNLSASRPQDRQFILSSKKLLLSDSGFYLCAWSVIGTGNEQFFGPGTRLTVL.

The chain uses TRBV27 and TRBJ1-2; D is possibly TRBD1 (5 bases). Germline CDR1 MNHEY, CDR2 SMNVEV (reference sequence). V shed 5 bases and J shed 4 bases, with 17 bases lying between them. This CDR3 contains 15 residues. This CDR3 reads CASSQRRGEAYGYTF. The CDR3 nucleotides read TGTGCCAGCAGTCAACGGCGGGGGGAAGCCTATGGCTACACCTTC.

This clonotype was seen at least ten times. J is TRBJ2-4 and V is TRBV12-3 or TRBV12-4; D uncertain. The V and J ends lost 7 bases and 0 bases respectively, with 7 bases between them. This CDR3 contains 13 residues. The CDR3 nucleotides read TGTGCCAGCACCGATCTAGCCAAAAACATTCAGTACTTC. It is translated as CASTDLAKNIQYF.

This clonotype was counted at least ten times. The chain carries TRBV19 and TRBJ1-2, with TRBD1 identical over 11 bases. The CDR3 is 12 residues long. Germline CDR1 LNHDA, CDR2 SQIVND (reference sequence). With V trimmed by 11 bases and J by 7 bases, 6 bases remained unmatched. CDR3 nucleotides: TGTGCCGTCACCGGGACAGGGGGTGGCTACACCTTC. Its protein is CAVTGTGGGYTF.

This clonotype was seen ten or more times. The V call is TRBV15, the J call TRBJ2-5, with 10 bases fitting TRBD1. The CDR3 extends over 16 amino acids. After removal of 3 bases from V and 1 base from J, the junction contained 5 bases not matched to a gene. Germline loops: CDR1 LNHNV, CDR2 YYDKDF (reference sequence). For the CDR3, the DNA is TGTGCCACCAGCAGGTGGGACAGGGGTGTCCAAGAGACCCAGTACTTC. This translates into CATSRWDRGVQETQYF.

This clonotype was found many times. This chain uses TRBV24-1 with TRBJ2-5; 13 positions agree with TRBD2. The CDR3 is made up of 18 amino acids. The germline V gene has CDR1 KGHDR and CDR2 SFDVKD. The V and J ends lost 3 bases and 5 bases, in that order; junction bases with no gene match: 11. The CDR3 sequence is CATSDPTSGGSSRETQYF. For the CDR3, the DNA is TGTGCCACCAGTGATCCGACTAGCGGGGGGTCCTCGAGGGAGACCCAGTACTTC.

This clonotype was found many times. The rearrangement joins TRBV20-1 to TRBJ2-3; 13 bases match TRBD2. Germline V CDR1 and CDR2: DFQATT, SNEGSKA (reference sequence). Trimming cost V 5 bases and J 5 bases; bases outside gene matches: 10. The CDR3 covers 16 residues. The CDR3 spells CSAPGLAGIWGDTQYF. CDR3 in DNA: TGCAGTGCTCCGGGACTAGCGGGGATTTGGGGAGATACGCAGTATTTT.

This clonotype was recorded a few times. The chain carries TRBV3-1 and TRBJ1-1, with 7 bases aligning to TRBD1. The CDR3 is 12 residues long. V was pared by 4 bases and J by 8 bases, with 4 bases of the junction left unmatched. CDR1 and CDR2 from the germline V gene are LGHDT and YNNKEL (reference sequence). Here the CDR3 DNA reads TGTGCCAGCAGCCCCTGGACAGGAGAAGCTTTCTTT. It is translated as CASSPWTGEAFF.

This rearrangement joins TRBV4-3 to TRBJ1-1, with D uncertain. This CDR3 contains 15 residues. Trimming took off 0 bases at V and 1 base at J, with 9 bases between the two ends. Germline loops: CDR1 LGHNA, CDR2 YSLEER. The CDR3 loop is CASSQEGLKNTEAFF. DNA for the CDR3: TGCGCCAGCAGCCAAGAAGGGCTTAAGAACACTGAAGCTTTCTTT.

This clonotype has a count of ten or more. The chain has TRBV6-2 or TRBV6-3 and TRBJ1-1; no definite D call. In germline, CDR1 is MNHEY, CDR2 SVGEGT. This CDR3 has 13 amino acids. Trimming pared 6 bases from V and 1 base from J, leaving 9 bases between. The CDR3 nucleotides read TGTGCCAGCAGATCTACCGAGAACACTGAAGCTTTCTTT. Protein sequence: CASRSTENTEAFF.